The 2 T cell receptor beta chains in this list originate from one sample, sequenced in a study of blood T cell repertoires in COVID-19. Data came from immunoSEQ multiplex PCR; TCRdb stores just in-frame clones and leaves some out. Among roughly 400,000 clones listed, more than 70% were seen once. Material: PBMCs or T cells enriched from blood (not recorded which). These receptors were obtained from a woman aged 18-35 years who had been exposed to COVID-19.

J is TRBJ2-5 and V is TRBV27; 10 positions match TRBD1. CDR1 is MNHEY, CDR2 SMNVEV, per germline (reference sequence). CDR3 length: 14 residues. J was trimmed by 5 bases and V by 5 bases; bases with no gene match: 5. CDR3 in amino acids: CASSPRDRGETQYF. The CDR3 nucleotides are TGTGCCAGCAGTCCCCGGGACAGGGGTGAGACCCAGTACTTC.

The chain recombines TRBV21-1 with TRBJ1-2; TRBD1, the D gene given by the table, was not confirmed from the DNA. TRBV21-1 is marked as a pseudogene. CDR3 size: 13 residues. CDR3 sequence: CASSRTGRMGYTF. In DNA, the CDR3 is TGTGCCAGCAGCAGGACAGGGCGAATGGGCTACACCTTC.